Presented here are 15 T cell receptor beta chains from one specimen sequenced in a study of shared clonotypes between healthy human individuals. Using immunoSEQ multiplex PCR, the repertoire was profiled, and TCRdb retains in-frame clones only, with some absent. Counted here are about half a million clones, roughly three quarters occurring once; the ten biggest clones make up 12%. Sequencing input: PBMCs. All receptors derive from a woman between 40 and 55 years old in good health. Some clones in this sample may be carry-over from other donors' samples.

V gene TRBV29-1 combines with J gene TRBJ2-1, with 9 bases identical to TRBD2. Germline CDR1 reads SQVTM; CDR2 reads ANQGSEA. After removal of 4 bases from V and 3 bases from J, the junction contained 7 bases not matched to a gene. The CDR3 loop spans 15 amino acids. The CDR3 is CSVAGLAGRYNEQFF. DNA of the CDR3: TGCAGCGTTGCGGGGCTAGCGGGACGCTACAATGAGCAGTTCTTC.

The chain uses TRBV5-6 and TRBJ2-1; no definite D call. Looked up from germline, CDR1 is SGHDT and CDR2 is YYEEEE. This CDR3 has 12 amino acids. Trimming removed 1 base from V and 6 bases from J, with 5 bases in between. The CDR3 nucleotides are TGTGCCAGCAGCTTGTCTACCAATGAGCAGTTCTTC. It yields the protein CASSLSTNEQFF.

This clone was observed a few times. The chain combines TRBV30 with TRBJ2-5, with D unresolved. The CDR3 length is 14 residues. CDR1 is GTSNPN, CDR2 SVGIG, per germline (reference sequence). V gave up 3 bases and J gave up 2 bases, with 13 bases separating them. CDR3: CAWRVPDGQETQYF. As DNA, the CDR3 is TGTGCCTGGAGAGTCCCGGACGGTCAAGAGACCCAGTACTTC.

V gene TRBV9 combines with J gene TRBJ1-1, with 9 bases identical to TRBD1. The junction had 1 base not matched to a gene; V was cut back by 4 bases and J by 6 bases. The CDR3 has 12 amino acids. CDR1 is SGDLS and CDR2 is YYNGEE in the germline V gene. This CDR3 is CASSRQGAEAFF. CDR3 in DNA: TGTGCCAGCAGCCGACAGGGGGCTGAAGCTTTCTTT.

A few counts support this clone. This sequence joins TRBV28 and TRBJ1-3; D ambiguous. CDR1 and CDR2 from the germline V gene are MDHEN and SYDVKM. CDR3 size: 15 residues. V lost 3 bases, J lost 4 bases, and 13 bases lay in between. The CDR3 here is CASSLPSSWGNTIYF. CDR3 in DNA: TGTGCCAGCAGTTTGCCCTCCTCTTGGGGAAACACCATATATTTT.

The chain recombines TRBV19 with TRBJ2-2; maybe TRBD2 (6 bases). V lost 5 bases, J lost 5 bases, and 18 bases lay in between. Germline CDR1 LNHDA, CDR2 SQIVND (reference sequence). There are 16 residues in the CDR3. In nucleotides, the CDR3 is TGTGCCAGTAGTCCCCTCGTGGATAGCGGTACCGGGGAGCTGTTTTTT. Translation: CASSPLVDSGTGELFF.

CDR3: CASSASTGTSNEQYF. CDR3 nucleotide sequence: TGTGCCAGCAGTGCCTCGACCGGGACTAGCAACGAGCAGTACTTC. The chain combines TRBV6-1 with TRBJ2-7, with TRBD2 identical over 9 bases. This CDR3 contains 15 residues. Germline CDR1 MNHNS, CDR2 SASEGT. The V gene end was trimmed by 4 bases and the J gene end by 5 bases; junction bases not matched to a gene: 9.

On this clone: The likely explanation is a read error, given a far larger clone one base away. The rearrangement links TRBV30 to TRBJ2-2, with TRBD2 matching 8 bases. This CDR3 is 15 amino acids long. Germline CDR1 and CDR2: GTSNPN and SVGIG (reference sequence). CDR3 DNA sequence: TGTGCCCGGAGTCCGGGACTAGCGAACACCGGGGAGCTGTTTTTT. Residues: CARSPGLANTGELFF.

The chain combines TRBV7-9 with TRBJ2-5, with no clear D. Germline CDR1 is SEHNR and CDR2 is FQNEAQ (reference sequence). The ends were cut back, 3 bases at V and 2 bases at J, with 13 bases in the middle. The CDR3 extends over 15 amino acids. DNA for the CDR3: TGTGCCAGCAGCTTTACCACGGGCGTTCAAGAGACCCAGTACTTC. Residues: CASSFTTGVQETQYF. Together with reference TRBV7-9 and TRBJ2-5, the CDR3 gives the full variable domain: DTGVSQNPRHKITKRGQNVTFRCDPISEHNRLYWYRQTLGQGPEFLTYFQNEAQLEKSRLLSDRFSAERPKGSFSTLEIQRTEQGDSAMYLCASSFTTGVQETQYFGPGTRLLVL.

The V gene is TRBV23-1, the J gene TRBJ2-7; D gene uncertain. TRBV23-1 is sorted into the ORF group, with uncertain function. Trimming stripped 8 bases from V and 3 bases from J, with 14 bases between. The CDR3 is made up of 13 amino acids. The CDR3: CASPRRAVYEQYF. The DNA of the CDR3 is TGCGCCAGCCCGCGCCGGGCGGTCTACGAGCAGTACTTC.

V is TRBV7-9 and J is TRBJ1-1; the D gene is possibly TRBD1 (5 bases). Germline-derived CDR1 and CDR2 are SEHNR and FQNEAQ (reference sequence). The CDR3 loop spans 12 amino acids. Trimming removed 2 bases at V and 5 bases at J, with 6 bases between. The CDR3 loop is CASSLRQTEAFF. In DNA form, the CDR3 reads TGTGCCAGCAGCTTAAGACAGACTGAAGCTTTCTTT.

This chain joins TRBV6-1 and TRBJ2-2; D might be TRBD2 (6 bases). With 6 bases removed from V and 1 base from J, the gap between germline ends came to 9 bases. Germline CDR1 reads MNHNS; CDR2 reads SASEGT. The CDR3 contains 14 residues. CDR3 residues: CASRMGLNTGELFF. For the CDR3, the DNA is TGTGCCAGCAGAATGGGACTGAACACCGGGGAGCTGTTTTTT.

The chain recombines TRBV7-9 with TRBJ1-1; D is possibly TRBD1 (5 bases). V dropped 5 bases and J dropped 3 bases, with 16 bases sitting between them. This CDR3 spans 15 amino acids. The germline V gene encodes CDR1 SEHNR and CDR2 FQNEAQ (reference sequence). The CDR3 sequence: CASSLRGTAHTEAFF. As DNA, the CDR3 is TGTGCCAGCAGCCTTCGAGGGACGGCACACACTGAAGCTTTCTTT.

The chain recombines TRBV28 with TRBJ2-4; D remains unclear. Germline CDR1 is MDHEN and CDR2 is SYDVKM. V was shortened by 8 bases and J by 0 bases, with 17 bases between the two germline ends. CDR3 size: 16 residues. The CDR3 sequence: CASSPAIVLAKNIQYF. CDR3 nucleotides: TGTGCCAGCTCTCCTGCGATTGTTCTAGCCAAAAACATTCAGTACTTC.

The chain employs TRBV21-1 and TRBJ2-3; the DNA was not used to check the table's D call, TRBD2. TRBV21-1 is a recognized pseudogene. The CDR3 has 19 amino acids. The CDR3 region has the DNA TGTGCCAGCAGGAACCCCGGGACTAGCGGGTGCTTTAGCACAGATACGCAGTATTTT. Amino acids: CASRNPGTSGCFSTDTQYF.